This TCR beta chain stems from a study of a mutant IDH1 vaccine in newly diagnosed glioma. Study in general: Treated patients, averaging roughly 40 years, were around 62% male and approximately 38% female. Previous care, which was radiotherapy, temozolomide, or both, most often involved both. Study conclusions and caveats: Apparently unrelated to pseudoprogression were changes in the top peripheral T cell clonotypes.

Comments on this clone: Antigen unknown.

Time point described: week 5, during vaccination. What each vaccine dose contained was 300 ug of mutant IDH1 20-mer peptide, accompanied by topical imiquimod. Newly diagnosed WHO grade 3 or 4 IDH1-mutant, ATRX-lost astrocytomas were identified in the donors. This CDR3 has 14 amino acids. CDR1 and CDR2 from the germline V gene are MDHEN and SYDVKM. V was cut by 4 bases and J by 8 bases, with 17 bases left in between. TCRdb's table, derived via immunoSEQ multiplex PCR, lists solely in-frame clones and lacks some. Here the sample spans more than 9,500 clones, around 87% being singletons. Sequencing used PBMCs, obtained from a glioma patient whose treatment included an IDH1 peptide vaccine. This chain links TRBV28 with TRBJ1-2, with D possibly being TRBD1 (6 bases). This clonotype was obtained from a middle-aged woman with glioma. Some clones in this sample may be carry-over from other donors' samples. For the CDR3, the DNA is TGTGCCAGCAGTTCCGGGGGCCGGGTTGGGGGCTACACCTTC. Residues: CASSSGGRVGGYTF.